These T cell receptor beta chains were read from a single sample in a study of Tregs in tolerant kidney transplant recipients. Clones were read by immunoSEQ multiplex PCR, and TCRdb kept only the in-frame ones, dropping some. In the table there are roughly 250,000 clones, 80% to 85% of which are singletons. The sample was CD4+ T cells from blood. Receptors were obtained from a human donor in good health. The CDR3 runs from the conserved cysteine through the conserved F or W. D genes are given only for firm matches. The size field is filled for only some rows; it gives once, few, many or a size class.

>NA|NA|TRBJ2-3|TRBV10-3
TGTGCCATCAGTGAGGGTCCCCAGCGGGATACGCAGTATTTT
CAISEGPQRDTQYF
>NA|NA|TRBJ2-1|TRBV11-2
TGTGCCAGCAGCTTATTGGTCCGGCCTCTCGATGAGCAGTTCTTC
CASSLLVRPLDEQFF
>NA|NA|TRBJ2-4|TRBV5-1
TGCGCCAGCAGCTTGGGCATCGACGCGGCCAAAAACATTCAGTACTTC
CASSLGIDAAKNIQYF
>few|NA|TRBJ1-2|TRBV7-2
TGTGCCAGCAGCTTAGGGCCGTCTAACTATGGCTACACCTTC
CASSLGPSNYGYTF
>NA|TRBD1|TRBJ2-7|TRBV19
TGTGCCAGTAGTAGGACAGGGTTATCCTACGAGCAGTACTTC
CASSRTGLSYEQYF
>NA|NA|TRBJ2-1|TRBV6-1
TGTGCCAGCCTCCCCGCGGGGCTTTACAATGAGCAGTTCTTC
CASLPAGLYNEQFF
>NA|TRBD1|TRBJ1-1|TRBV30
TGTGCCTGGTCTAAGACAGGGGTAGGGAACACTGAAGCTTTCTTT
CAWSKTGVGNTEAFF
>NA|TRBD1|TRBJ1-2|TRBV9
TGTGCCAGCAGCGCCGCCACCGGGACAGAGGGCTACACCTTC
CASSAATGTEGYTF
>NA|TRBD1|TRBJ1-1|TRBV5-6
TGTGCCAGCAGCACCTCGGGACAGGGGTTGGACACTGAAGCTTTCTTT
CASSTSGQGLDTEAFF
>once|TRBD2|TRBJ2-3|TRBV10-3
TGTGCCATTTGGGGGGGGCCCGGGACTAGCGGCACAGATACGCAGTATTTT
CAIWGGPGTSGTDTQYF
>NA|NA|TRBJ2-5|TRBV5-1
TGCGCCAGCAGCTTGGCCAGACTACTAGAGACCCAGTACTTC
CASSLARLLETQYF
>NA|NA|TRBJ2-7|TRBV9
TGTGCCAGCAGCGGGGGTCTATTTTCCTACGAGCAGTACTTC
CASSGGLFSYEQYF
>once|NA|TRBJ1-4|TRBV2
TGTGCCAGCAGTGGCAGGGGAGGCCATGAAAAACTGTTTTTT
CASSGRGGHEKLFF
>NA|TRBD1|TRBJ2-4|TRBV6-5
TGTGCCAGCAGGCCGGACAGGGCCAAAAACATTCAGTACTTC
CASRPDRAKNIQYF
>NA|TRBD2|TRBJ2-1|TRBV9
TGTGCCAGCAGCGTAGGCCGACTAGCGGAATACAATGAGCAGTTCTTC
CASSVGRLAEYNEQFF
>few|NA|TRBJ1-2|TRBV2
TGTGCCAGCAGTGGGGGCGGCACTAACTATGGCTACACCTTC
CASSGGGTNYGYTF
>NA|NA|TRBJ2-2|TRBV11-2
TGTGCCAGCAGCCTCCGGGACGTCATAATCGGGGAGCTGTTTTTT
CASSLRDVIIGELFF
>NA|NA|TRBJ1-2|TRBV2
TGTGCCAGCGATGGCGGGAACTATGGCTACACCTTC
CASDGGNYGYTF
>NA|NA|TRBJ2-7|TRBV2
TGTGCCAGCAGTGAGGCCTGGAATTCCCAGTACGAGCAGTACTTC
CASSEAWNSQYEQYF
>NA|TRBD2|TRBJ2-7|TRBV30
TGTGCCTGGAGTGTAGGAACTAGCGGGGTGTTATCCTACGAGCAGTACTTC
CAWSVGTSGVLSYEQYF
>once|TRBD1|TRBJ2-5|TRBV5-4
TGTGCCAGCAGCTGGGGGACAGGGCGGTGGGAGACCCAGTACTTC
CASSWGTGRWETQYF
>NA|NA|TRBJ2-1|TRBV11-2
TGTGCCAGCAGCTTTTTGAGGGACGGGAATGAGCAGTTCTTC
CASSFLRDGNEQFF
>once|NA|TRBJ1-5|TRBV6-5
TGTGCCAGCAGTGGGACGGGGAAAAGCAATCAGCCCCAGCATTTT
CASSGTGKSNQPQHF
>once|NA|TRBJ1-5|TRBV5-6
TGTGCCAGCAGCCGAGAGGGTTATGCCAATCAGCCCCAGCATTTT
CASSREGYANQPQHF
>few|NA|TRBJ2-7|TRBV6-1
TGTGCCAGCAGTGAACAGTGGGACCTGCACTACGAGCAGTACTTC
CASSEQWDLHYEQYF
>NA|TRBD1|TRBJ1-5|TRBV18
TGTGCCAGCTCAGGACAGGGTAGCAATCAGCCCCAGCATTTT
CASSGQGSNQPQHF
>NA|TRBD1|TRBJ1-3|TRBV5-4
TGTGCCAGCAGCTGGGACAGGGGAACTGGAAACACCATATATTTT
CASSWDRGTGNTIYF
>NA|TRBD1|TRBJ1-3|TRBV7-2
TGTGCCAGCAGCTTAGATGGGGGACAGGGGAGTAACACCATATATTTT
CASSLDGGQGSNTIYF
>few|TRBD2|TRBJ2-7|TRBV7-9
TGTGCCGGGGGGGATAGCGGGCTTCCACTCGAGCAGTACTTC
CAGGDSGLPLEQYF
>NA|TRBD2|TRBJ2-1|TRBV5-6
TGTGCCAGCAGCGCAAAATTGGGACTAGCGGGGAGTGAGCAGTTCTTC
CASSAKLGLAGSEQFF
>NA|NA|TRBJ2-7|TRBV27
TGTGCCAGCAGGCAGCGCGGAGGGGGGGATCTCTACGAGCAGTACTTC
CASRQRGGGDLYEQYF
>few|NA|TRBJ2-7|TRBV2
TGTGCCAGCAGTGCGGGGGCTAGCGCCTCTTTC
CASSAGASASF
>NA|NA|TRBJ1-2|TRBV11-2
TGTGCCAGCAGCTTAGAGGGGTCTGGCTACACCTTC
CASSLEGSGYTF
>NA|NA|TRBJ2-4|TRBV13
TGTGCCAGCAGCTTATTGGGCAGGGGAAAAGCCAAAAACATTCAGTACTTC
CASSLLGRGKAKNIQYF
>NA|TRBD1|TRBJ1-5|TRBV19
TGTGCCAGCAAGGGACAGGGGTTCGATCAGCCCCAGCATTTT
CASKGQGFDQPQHF